Following are 7 T cell receptor beta chains from one sample sequenced in a study of T cells after yellow fever vaccination. MiXCR was run by TCRdb on the 5' RACE reads, yielding one entry per CDR3 protein. The sample comprises about 150,000 distinct CDR3 sequences, 5% to 8% of which are singletons, and under 0.8% rests with the top ten. Source: CD4+ T cells sorted from PBMCs, taken 10 days after the yellow fever booster vaccination. These receptors originate from a man aged 30 to 39 who received the YFV17D yellow fever vaccine.

This clonotype was picked up a small number of times. J is TRBJ1-6 and V is TRBV7-2; 9 bases match TRBD1. CDR3 length: 15 residues. J lost 7 bases, V lost 6 bases, and 7 bases had no gene match. Germline V gene sequence: CDR1 SGHTA, CDR2 FQGNSA. The CDR3 protein is CASRPPDRGNSPLHF. CDR3 nucleotides: TGTGCCAGCAGACCTCCGGACAGGGGAAATTCACCCCTCCACTTT.

The gene calls are TRBV28 and TRBJ2-6; possible D gene TRBD2, 5 bases. CDR1 and CDR2 from the germline V gene are MDHEN and SYDVKM. This CDR3 comprises 16 residues. V lost 6 bases and J lost 0, with 12 bases in between. CDR3 sequence reads: CASSLLGGSGANVLTF. The DNA for the CDR3 is TGTGCCAGCAGCCTACTTGGAGGCTCTGGGGCCAACGTCCTGACTTTC. The full variable domain, rest sourced from reference TRBV28 and TRBJ2-6, is DVKVTQSSRYLVKRTGEKVFLECVQDMDHENMFWYRQDPGLGLRLIYFSYDVKMKEKGDIPEGYSVSREKKERFSLILESASTNQTSMYLCASSLLGGSGANVLTFGAGSRLTVL.

This clonotype was counted a few times. A much larger clone sits a single nucleotide away, making a read error possible. The J gene is TRBJ2-7, the V gene TRBV7-8, with D unclear. Germline-derived CDR1 and CDR2 are SGHVS and FQNEAQ. V gave up 5 bases and J gave up 4 bases, with 9 bases separating them. The CDR3 is 12 residues long. CDR3 sequence: CASSARHYEQYF. The CDR3 DNA is TGTGCCAGCAGCGCCCGACATTACGAGCAGTACTTC.

V gene TRBV14 combines with J gene TRBJ2-7; the D is unclear. This CDR3 has 15 amino acids. Germline V gene data show CDR1 as SGHDN and CDR2 as FVKESK. Trimming removed 4 bases from V and 2 bases from J, with 15 bases in between. The CDR3 sequence: CASSLTSQFPYEQYF. CDR3 DNA sequence: TGTGCCAGCAGCCTAACGAGTCAGTTTCCCTACGAGCAGTACTTC.

This clonotype was seen ten or more times. V usage is TRBV29-1 and J usage is TRBJ2-5; tentative D call: TRBD1 (6 bases). Germline V lookup: CDR1 SQVTM, CDR2 ANQGSEA. V lost 7 bases to trimming and J lost 5 bases, with 14 bases between them. CDR3 length: 12 residues. CDR3 DNA sequence: TGCAGCGGAACTACAGGGTACGAGACCCAGTACTTC. It yields the protein CSGTTGYETQYF.

As concerns this clonotype: A much bigger clone sits one base away, suggesting this may be a read error. The V and J genes are TRBV29-1 and TRBJ2-3, with D hard to call. The CDR3 covers 10 residues. Germline V gives CDR1 SQVTM, CDR2 ANQGSEA. CDR3 nucleotide sequence: TGCGGCGTTTTCCGTGATACGCAGTATTTT. This gives the protein CGVFRDTQYF.

The rearrangement links TRBV5-1 to TRBJ2-7; D is uncertain. Germline lookup yields CDR1 SGHRS and CDR2 YFSETQ. This CDR3 has 14 amino acids. Trimming removed 0 bases at V and 4 bases at J, with 11 bases between. The CDR3 reads CASSLAGGIYEQYF. The CDR3 DNA sequence: TGCGCCAGCAGCTTGGCCGGCGGAATTTACGAGCAGTACTTC.